Listed here is a single T cell receptor (beta chain). The target antigen is unknown. This CDR3 is 12 amino acids long. From germline, CDR1 is KGHSH and CDR2 LQKENI. Trimming removed 0 bases at V and 11 bases at J, with 10 bases between. With 60 Vbeta and 13 Jbeta primers, the PCR was carried out. Libraries were prepared by immunoSEQ multiplex PCR; TCRdb keeps only in-frame clonotypes and omits some of them. Of approximately 120,000 clones listed, about four fifths are singletons. This sample is part of a study of cytomegalovirus exposure and HLA in healthy donors. Regarding the study as a whole: Most of the TCR beta V segments (in an earlier analysis) were productive either about 87% or about 30% of the time.

This sequence originates from a man between 40 and 49 years old in good health and CMV-seronegative. Sequenced: PBMCs. This rearrangement joins TRBV18 to TRBJ1-1; tentative D call: TRBD1 (5 bases). Here the CDR3 reads CASSPPSGVAFF. Here the CDR3 DNA reads TGTGCCAGCTCACCACCTTCGGGGGTGGCTTTCTTT.